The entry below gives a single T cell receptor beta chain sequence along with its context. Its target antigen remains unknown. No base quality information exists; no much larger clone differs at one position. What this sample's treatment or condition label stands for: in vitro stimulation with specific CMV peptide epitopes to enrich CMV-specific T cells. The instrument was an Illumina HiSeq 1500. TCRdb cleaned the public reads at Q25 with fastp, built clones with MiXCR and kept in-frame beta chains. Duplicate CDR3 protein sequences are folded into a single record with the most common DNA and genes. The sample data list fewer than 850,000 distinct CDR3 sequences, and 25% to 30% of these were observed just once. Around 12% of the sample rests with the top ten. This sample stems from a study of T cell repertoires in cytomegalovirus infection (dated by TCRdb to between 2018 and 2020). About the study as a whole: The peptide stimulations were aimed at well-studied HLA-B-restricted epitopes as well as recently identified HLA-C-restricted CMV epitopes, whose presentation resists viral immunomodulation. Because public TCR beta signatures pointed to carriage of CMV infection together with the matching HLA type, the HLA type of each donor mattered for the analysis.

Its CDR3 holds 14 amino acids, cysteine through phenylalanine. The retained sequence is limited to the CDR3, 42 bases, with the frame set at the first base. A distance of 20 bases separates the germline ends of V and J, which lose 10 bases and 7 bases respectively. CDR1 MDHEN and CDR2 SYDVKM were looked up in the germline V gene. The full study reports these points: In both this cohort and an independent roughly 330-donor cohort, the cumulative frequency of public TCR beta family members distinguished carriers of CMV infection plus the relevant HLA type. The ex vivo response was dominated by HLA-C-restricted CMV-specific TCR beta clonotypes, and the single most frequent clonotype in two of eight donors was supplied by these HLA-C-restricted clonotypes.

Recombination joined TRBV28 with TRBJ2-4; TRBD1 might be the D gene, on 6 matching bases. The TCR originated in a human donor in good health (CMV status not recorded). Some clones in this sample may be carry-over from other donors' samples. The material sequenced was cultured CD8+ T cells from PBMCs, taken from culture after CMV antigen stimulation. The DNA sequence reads TGTGCCACAGAAGAGAGGGGGAATATGAACATTCAGTACTTC. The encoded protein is CATEERGNMNIQYF.